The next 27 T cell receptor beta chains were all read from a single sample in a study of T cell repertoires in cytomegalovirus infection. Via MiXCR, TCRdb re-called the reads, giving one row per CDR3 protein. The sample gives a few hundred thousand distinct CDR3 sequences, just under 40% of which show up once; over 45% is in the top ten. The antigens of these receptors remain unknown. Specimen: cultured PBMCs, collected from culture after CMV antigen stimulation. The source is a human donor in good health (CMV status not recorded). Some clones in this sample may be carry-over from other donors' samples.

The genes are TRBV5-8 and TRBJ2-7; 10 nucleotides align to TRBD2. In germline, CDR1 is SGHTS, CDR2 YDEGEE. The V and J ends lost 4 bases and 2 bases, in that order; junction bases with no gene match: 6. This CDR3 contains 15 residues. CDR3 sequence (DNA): TGTGCCAGCAGCCAGGGGACTAGCGAAACCTACGAGCAGTACTTC. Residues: CASSQGTSETYEQYF.

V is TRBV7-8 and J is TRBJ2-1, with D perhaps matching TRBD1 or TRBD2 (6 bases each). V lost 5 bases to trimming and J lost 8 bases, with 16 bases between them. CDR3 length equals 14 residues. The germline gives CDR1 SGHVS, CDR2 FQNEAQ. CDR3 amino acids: CASSGLGGGYEQFF. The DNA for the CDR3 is TGTGCCAGCAGCGGCTTGGGGGGCGGATATGAGCAGTTCTTC.

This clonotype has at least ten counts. The CDR3 DNA sequence: TGTGCCAGCAGCTCGGGGGGGTCCGGGACTAATATGTACAATGAGCAGTTCTTC. Translated, it gives CASSSGGSGTNMYNEQFF. V and J are TRBV11-2 and TRBJ2-1, with TRBD2 identical over 8 bases. The CDR3 sequence is 18 residues long. V lost 4 bases and J lost 4; bases outside the gene matches: 15. Germline CDR1 is SGHAT and CDR2 is FQNNGV.

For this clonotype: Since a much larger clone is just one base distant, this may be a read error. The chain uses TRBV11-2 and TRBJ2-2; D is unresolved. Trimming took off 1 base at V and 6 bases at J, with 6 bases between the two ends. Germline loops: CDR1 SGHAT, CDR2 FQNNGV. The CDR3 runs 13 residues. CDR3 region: CASSLVSPGELFF. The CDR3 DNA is TGTGCCAGCAGCTTAGTTTCCCCCGGGGAGCTGTTTTTT. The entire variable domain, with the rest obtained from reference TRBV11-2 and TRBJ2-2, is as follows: EAGVAQSPRYKIIEKRQSVAFWCNPISGHATLYWYQQILGQGPKLLIQFQNNGVVDDSQLPKDRFSAERLKGVDSTLKIQPAKLEDSAVYLCASSLVSPGELFFGEGSRLTVL.

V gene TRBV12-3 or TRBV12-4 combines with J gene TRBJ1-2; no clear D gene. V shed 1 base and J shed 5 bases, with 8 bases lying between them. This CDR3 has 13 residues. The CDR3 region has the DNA TGTGCCAGCAGTTTAGGGGCAGAATATGGCTACACCTTC. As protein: CASSLGAEYGYTF.

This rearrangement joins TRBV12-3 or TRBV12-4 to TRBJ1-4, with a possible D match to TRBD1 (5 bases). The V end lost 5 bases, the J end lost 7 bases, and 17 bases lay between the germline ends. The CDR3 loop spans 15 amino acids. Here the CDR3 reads CASSVQGRGREKLFF. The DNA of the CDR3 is TGTGCCAGCAGTGTTCAGGGACGAGGGCGTGAAAAACTGTTTTTT.

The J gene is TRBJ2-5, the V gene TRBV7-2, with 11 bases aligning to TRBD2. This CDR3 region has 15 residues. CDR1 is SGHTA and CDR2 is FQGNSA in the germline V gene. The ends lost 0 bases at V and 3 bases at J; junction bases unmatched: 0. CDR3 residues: CASSLASGREETQYF. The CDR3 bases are TGTGCCAGCAGCTTAGCTAGCGGGAGGGAAGAGACCCAGTACTTC.

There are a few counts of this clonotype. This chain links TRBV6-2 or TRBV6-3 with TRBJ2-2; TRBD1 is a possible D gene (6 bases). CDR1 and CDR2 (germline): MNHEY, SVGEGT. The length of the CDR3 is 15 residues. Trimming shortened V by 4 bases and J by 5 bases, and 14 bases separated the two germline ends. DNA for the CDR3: TGTGCCAGCAGTTGGGGGCCAGCGCGGACCGGGGAGCTGTTTTTT. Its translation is CASSWGPARTGELFF.

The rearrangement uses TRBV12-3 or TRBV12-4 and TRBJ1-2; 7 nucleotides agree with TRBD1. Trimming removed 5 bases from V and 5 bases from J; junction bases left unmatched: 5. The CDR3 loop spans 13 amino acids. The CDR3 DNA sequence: TGTGCCAGCAGTACGACAGGGCCATATGGCTACACCTTC. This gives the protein CASSTTGPYGYTF.

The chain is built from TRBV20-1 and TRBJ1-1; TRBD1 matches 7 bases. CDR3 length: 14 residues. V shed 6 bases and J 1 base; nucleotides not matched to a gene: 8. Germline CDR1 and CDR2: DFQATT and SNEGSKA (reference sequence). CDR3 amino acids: CSAIPGQRNTEAFF. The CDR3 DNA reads TGCAGTGCCATACCGGGACAGAGGAACACTGAAGCTTTCTTT.

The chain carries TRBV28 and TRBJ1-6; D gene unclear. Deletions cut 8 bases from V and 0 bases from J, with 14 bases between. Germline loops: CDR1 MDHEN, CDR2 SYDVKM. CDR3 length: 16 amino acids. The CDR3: CASRRAASSYNSPLHF. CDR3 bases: TGTGCCAGCCGGCGGGCCGCCAGCTCCTATAATTCACCCCTCCACTTT. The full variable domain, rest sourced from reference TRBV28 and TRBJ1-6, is DVKVTQSSRYLVKRTGEKVFLECVQDMDHENMFWYRQDPGLGLRLIYFSYDVKMKEKGDIPEGYSVSREKKERFSLILESASTNQTSMYLCASRRAASSYNSPLHFGNGTRLTVT.

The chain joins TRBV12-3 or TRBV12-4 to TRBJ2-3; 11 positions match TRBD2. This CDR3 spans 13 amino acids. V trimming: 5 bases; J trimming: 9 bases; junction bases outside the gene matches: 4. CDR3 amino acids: CASSATSGATQYF. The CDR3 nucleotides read TGTGCCAGCAGTGCGACTAGCGGGGCGACGCAGTATTTT.

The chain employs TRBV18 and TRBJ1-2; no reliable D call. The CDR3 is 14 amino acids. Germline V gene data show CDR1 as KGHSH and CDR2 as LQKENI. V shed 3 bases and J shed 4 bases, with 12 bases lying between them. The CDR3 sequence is CASSPPTESYGYTF. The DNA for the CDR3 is TGTGCCAGCTCACCTCCGACTGAATCCTATGGCTACACCTTC. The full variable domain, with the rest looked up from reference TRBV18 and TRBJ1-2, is NAGVMQNPRHLVRRRGQEARLRCSPMKGHSHVYWYRQLPEEGLKFMVYLQKENIIDESGMPKERFSAEFPKEGPSILRIQQVVRGDSAAYFCASSPPTESYGYTFGSGTRLTVV.

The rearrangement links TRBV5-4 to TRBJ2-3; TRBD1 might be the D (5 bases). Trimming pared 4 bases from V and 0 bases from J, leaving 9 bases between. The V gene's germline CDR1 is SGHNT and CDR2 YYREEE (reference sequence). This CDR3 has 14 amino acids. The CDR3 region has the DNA TGTGCCAGCAGCGCTCAGGGTAGCACAGATACGCAGTATTTT. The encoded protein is CASSAQGSTDTQYF.

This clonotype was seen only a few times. This chain's CDR3 is CASSTGLARTDTQYF. In nucleotides, the CDR3 is TGTGCCAGCAGCACCGGACTAGCCCGCACAGATACGCAGTATTTT. J is TRBJ2-3 and V is TRBV7-9, with 8 bases that match TRBD2. The CDR3 contains 15 residues. Germline V gene sequence: CDR1 SEHNR, CDR2 FQNEAQ (reference sequence). J was trimmed by 1 base and V by 5 bases; bases with no gene match: 5.

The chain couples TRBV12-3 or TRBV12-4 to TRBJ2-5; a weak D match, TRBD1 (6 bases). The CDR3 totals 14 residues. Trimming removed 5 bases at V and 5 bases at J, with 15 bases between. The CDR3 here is CASSIRGSGETQYF. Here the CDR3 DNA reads TGTGCCAGCAGTATAAGGGGGTCGGGGGAGACCCAGTACTTC.

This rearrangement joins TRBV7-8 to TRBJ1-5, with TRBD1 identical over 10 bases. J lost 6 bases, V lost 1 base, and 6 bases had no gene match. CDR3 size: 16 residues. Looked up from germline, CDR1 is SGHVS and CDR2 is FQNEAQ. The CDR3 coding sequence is TGTGCCAGCAGCTTAGTTTCGACAGGGGGCGGTCAGCCCCAGCATTTT. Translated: CASSLVSTGGGQPQHF.

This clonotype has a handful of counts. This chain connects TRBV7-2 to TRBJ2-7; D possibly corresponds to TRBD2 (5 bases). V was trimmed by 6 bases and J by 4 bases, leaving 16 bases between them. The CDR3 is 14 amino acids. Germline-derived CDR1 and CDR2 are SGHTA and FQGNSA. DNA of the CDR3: TGTGCCAGCAGTCGGACTTTTGACGGGTACGAGCAGTACTTC. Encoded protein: CASSRTFDGYEQYF.

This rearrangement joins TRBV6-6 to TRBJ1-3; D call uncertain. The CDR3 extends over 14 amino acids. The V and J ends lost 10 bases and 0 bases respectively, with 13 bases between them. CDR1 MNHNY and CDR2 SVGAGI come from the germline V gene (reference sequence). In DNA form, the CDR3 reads TGTGCCACGCGTGAGGGTGGCTCTGGAAACACCATATATTTT. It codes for CATREGGSGNTIYF.

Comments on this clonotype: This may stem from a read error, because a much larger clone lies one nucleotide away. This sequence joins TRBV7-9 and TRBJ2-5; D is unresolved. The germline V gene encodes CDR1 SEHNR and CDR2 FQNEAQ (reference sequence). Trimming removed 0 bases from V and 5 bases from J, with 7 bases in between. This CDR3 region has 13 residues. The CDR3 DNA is TGTGCCAGCAGCTTAGCATGGTCGGAGACCCAGTACTTC. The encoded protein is CASSLAWSETQYF.

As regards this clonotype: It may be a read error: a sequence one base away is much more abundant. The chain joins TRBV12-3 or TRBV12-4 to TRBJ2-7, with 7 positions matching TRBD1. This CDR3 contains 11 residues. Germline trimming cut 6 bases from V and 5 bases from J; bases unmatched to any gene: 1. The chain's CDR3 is CASSTGDEQYF. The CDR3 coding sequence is TGTGCCAGCAGCACAGGGGACGAGCAGTACTTC.

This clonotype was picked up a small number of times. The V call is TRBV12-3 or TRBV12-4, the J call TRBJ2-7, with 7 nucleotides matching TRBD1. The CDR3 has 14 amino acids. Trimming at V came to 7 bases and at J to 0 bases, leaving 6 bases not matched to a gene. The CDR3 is CASIPGTDSYEQYF. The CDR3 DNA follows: TGTGCCAGCATCCCAGGGACAGACTCCTACGAGCAGTACTTC.

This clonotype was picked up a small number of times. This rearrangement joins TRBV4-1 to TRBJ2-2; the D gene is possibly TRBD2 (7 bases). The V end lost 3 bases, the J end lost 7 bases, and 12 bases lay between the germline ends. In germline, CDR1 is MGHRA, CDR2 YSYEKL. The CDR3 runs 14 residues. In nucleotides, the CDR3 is TGCGCCAGCAGCCAGGGGGGGCGAGGCGGGGAGCTGTTTTTT. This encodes CASSQGGRGGELFF.

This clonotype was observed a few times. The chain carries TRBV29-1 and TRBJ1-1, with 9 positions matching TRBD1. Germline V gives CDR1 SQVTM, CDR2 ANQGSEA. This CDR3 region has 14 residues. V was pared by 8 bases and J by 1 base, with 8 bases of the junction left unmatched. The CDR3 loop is CSTWTGEGNTEAFF. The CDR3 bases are TGCAGCACCTGGACAGGGGAGGGGAACACTGAAGCTTTCTTT.

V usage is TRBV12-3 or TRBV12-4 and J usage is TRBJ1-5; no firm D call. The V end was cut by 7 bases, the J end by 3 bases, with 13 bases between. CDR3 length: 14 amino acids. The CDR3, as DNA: TGTGCCAGCACGACCGGTCGGGACAATCAGCCCCAGCATTTT. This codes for CASTTGRDNQPQHF.

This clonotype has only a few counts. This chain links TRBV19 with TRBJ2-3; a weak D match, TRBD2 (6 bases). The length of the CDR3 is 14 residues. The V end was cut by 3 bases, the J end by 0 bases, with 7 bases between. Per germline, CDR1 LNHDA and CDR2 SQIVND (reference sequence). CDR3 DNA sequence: TGTGCCAGTAGTATTGGGGGGAGCACAGATACGCAGTATTTT. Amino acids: CASSIGGSTDTQYF.

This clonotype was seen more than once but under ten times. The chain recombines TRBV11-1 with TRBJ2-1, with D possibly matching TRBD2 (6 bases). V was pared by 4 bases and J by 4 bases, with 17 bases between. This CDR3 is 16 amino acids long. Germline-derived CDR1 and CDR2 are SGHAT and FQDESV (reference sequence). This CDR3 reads CASSSPRIAVYNEQFF. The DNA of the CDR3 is TGTGCCAGCAGCTCTCCTCGAATAGCGGTTTACAATGAGCAGTTCTTC.